This paragraph covers one TCR beta chain sequence. Hyperthyroidism had been newly diagnosed in patients aged 18 to 65, and its duration was under 2 months. These data come from a study of T cells in Graves' hyperthyroidism and ophthalmopathy. After removal of 7 bases from V and 0 bases from J, the junction contained 7 bases not matched to a gene. The CDR3 sequence is 16 residues long. TCR beta CDR3 regions were amplified from RNA transcripts. An initial round of RT-PCR targeting the TCR CDR3 relied on the HTBI primer set. TCRdb analysed the multiplex PCR reads with MiXCR anew, one entry per CDR3 protein. The table lists 470,000 or so distinct CDR3 sequences, less than 25% of them singletons.

The clonotype originates from a man younger than 30 with Graves' hyperthyroidism. The V gene is TRBV12-3 or TRBV12-4, the J gene TRBJ2-4; 9 nucleotides match TRBD1. The sequenced material came from blood. CDR3 coding DNA: TGTGCCAGCACCGGGGACAGGGATCTAGCCAAAAACATTCAGTACTTC. Translated: CASTGDRDLAKNIQYF.